Following are 26 T cell receptor beta chains from one sample sequenced in a study of monozygotic twins with inflammatory bowel disease. TCRdb reprocessed the 5' RACE reads and reports one entry per CDR3 protein, with no DNA. The table lists 300,000 to 350,000 distinct CDR3 sequences. The source material was blood. Receptors originate from a human donor with ulcerative colitis or Crohn's disease, or a healthy co-twin of an affected twin (not recorded which).

This chain joins TRBV20-1 and TRBJ2-1; no DNA is available, so the TRBD2 call from TCRdb remains unchecked. The CDR3 has 18 amino acids. Germline V lookup: CDR1 DFQATT, CDR2 SNEGSKA (reference sequence). This CDR3 is CRASPASGRGGVLNEQFF.

V and J are TRBV28 and TRBJ1-2; TCRdb gives TRBD1 as the D gene, but with no DNA this cannot be confirmed. The CDR3 spans 15 residues. Germline CDR1 is MDHEN and CDR2 is SYDVKM. The CDR3 loop is CASSPPGQGPWGYTF.

The gene calls are TRBV6-5 and TRBJ2-3. Germline assignment: CDR1 MNHEY and CDR2 SVGAGI. The CDR3 is 13 amino acids. The CDR3 spells CASSRGPTDTQYF.

The chain couples TRBV3-1 to TRBJ1-6. This CDR3 comprises 13 residues. Germline loops: CDR1 LGHDT, CDR2 YNNKEL (reference sequence). The CDR3 region is CASSQEGGGTLHF.

The V call is TRBV5-1, the J call TRBJ1-2. This CDR3 has 17 amino acids. The germline V gene encodes CDR1 SGHRS and CDR2 YFSETQ. The chain's CDR3 is CASSLYGDRSGGYGYTF.

The rearrangement links TRBV5-1 to TRBJ2-3; the TRBD1 assignment by TCRdb is unverifiable without DNA. The CDR3 length is 14 residues. Germline CDR1 SGHRS, CDR2 YFSETQ. The CDR3: CASNPGQGKDTQYF. The full variable domain, rest sourced from reference TRBV5-1 and TRBJ2-3, is KAGVTQTPRYLIKTRGQQVTLSCSPISGHRSVSWYQQTPGQGLQFLFEYFSETQRNKGNFPGRFSGRQFSNSRSEMNVSTLELGDSALYLCASNPGQGKDTQYFGPGTRLTVL.

The chain links TRBV10-3 to TRBJ2-2. CDR3 length equals 14 residues. Germline V lookup: CDR1 ENHRY, CDR2 SYGVKD. CDR3 region: CAIRKGFDTGELFF.

The genes are TRBV11-1 and TRBJ2-1; TCRdb's assignment of TRBD2 cannot be checked, as there is no DNA. Looked up from germline, CDR1 is SGHAT and CDR2 is FQDESV (reference sequence). The CDR3 runs to 19 residues. Here the CDR3 reads CASSLGLAGAPRIYNEQFF.

V and J are TRBV4-1 and TRBJ2-3; lacking DNA, the TRBD2 call made by TCRdb goes unchecked. This CDR3 spans 20 amino acids. Germline-derived CDR1 and CDR2 are MGHRA and YSYEKL. CDR3 amino acids: CASSQSKSSGSVGTMYTQYF.

The chain is built from TRBV3-1 and TRBJ2-7; TCRdb selects TRBD1, and the lack of DNA leaves this call unchecked. The germline CDR1 and CDR2 sequences are LGHDT and YNNKEL (reference sequence). CDR3 size: 14 residues. The CDR3 region is CASSLKTGATVQYF.

This chain connects TRBV7-2 to TRBJ2-1; TCRdb gives TRBD2 as the D gene, but with no DNA this cannot be confirmed. The CDR3 totals 16 residues. CDR1 is SGHTA, CDR2 FQGNSA, per germline. CDR3: CASSLPPQRGYNEQFF.

This chain connects TRBV20-1 to TRBJ2-7; TCRdb indicates TRBD2, and absent DNA this call remains unverified. The CDR3 length is 15 residues. CDR1 DFQATT and CDR2 SNEGSKA come from the germline V gene (reference sequence). The CDR3 reads CSAPRGTSGLNEQYF.

The J gene is TRBJ2-1, the V gene TRBV7-9. The CDR3 has 12 residues. The germline V gene encodes CDR1 SEHNR and CDR2 FQNEAQ (reference sequence). The CDR3 loop reads CASGDLYNEQFF.

The chain is built from TRBV12-1 and TRBJ2-7; TCRdb designates TRBD1, a call that cannot be tested without DNA. TRBV12-1 is annotated as a pseudogene. This CDR3 contains 17 residues. CDR3: CASSFAEHRVTGYEQYF.

This chain links TRBV27 with TRBJ2-5; TCRdb names TRBD1, which stays unverified in the absence of DNA. CDR1 MNHEY and CDR2 SMNVEV come from the germline V gene (reference sequence). This CDR3 spans 14 amino acids. This CDR3 is CASSLLPPRETQYF.

The chain uses TRBV20-1 and TRBJ2-7; with no DNA, the TCRdb D assignment of TRBD2 cannot be verified. CDR3 length: 14 residues. The germline V gene encodes CDR1 DFQATT and CDR2 SNEGSKA (reference sequence). The CDR3 sequence: CSASGGEAGYEQYF.

The V call is TRBV7-6, the J call TRBJ2-3. This CDR3 is 15 amino acids long. In germline, CDR1 is SGHVS, CDR2 FNYEAQ. CDR3 sequence reads: CASSLLQQITDTQYF. Using reference TRBV7-6 and TRBJ2-3 for the parts outside the CDR3, the full variable domain is GAGVSQSPRYKVTKRGQDVALRCDPISGHVSLYWYRQALGQGPEFLTYFNYEAQQDKSGLPNDRFSAERPEGSISTLTIQRTEQRDSAMYRCASSLLQQITDTQYFGPGTRLTVL.

The genes are TRBV6-2 or TRBV6-3 and TRBJ1-5; the D call from TCRdb, TRBD1, cannot be confirmed without DNA. The CDR3 has 14 amino acids. In germline, CDR1 is MNHEY, CDR2 SVGEGT. The CDR3 region is CASNGQAARQPQHF.

The rearrangement uses TRBV12-3 or TRBV12-4 and TRBJ2-3; TCRdb's assignment of TRBD1 cannot be checked, as there is no DNA. This CDR3 has 14 amino acids. This chain's CDR3 is CASRKTGDTDTQYF.

The rearrangement uses TRBV5-1 and TRBJ2-1. This CDR3 contains 14 residues. The germline gives CDR1 SGHRS, CDR2 YFSETQ. The CDR3 sequence is CASSLLEPYNEQFF.

The V and J genes are TRBV28 and TRBJ1-1. Germline lookup yields CDR1 MDHEN and CDR2 SYDVKM. The CDR3 contains 12 residues. CDR3: CASSPRRGEAFF.

The genes are TRBV5-1 and TRBJ2-4; TCRdb's D gene call, TRBD1, goes unchecked for lack of DNA. The CDR3 loop spans 13 amino acids. Germline assignment: CDR1 SGHRS and CDR2 YFSETQ. The chain's CDR3 is CASSLEGLDIQYF.

The chain combines TRBV7-6 with TRBJ2-1; TCRdb gives TRBD1 as the D gene, but with no DNA this cannot be confirmed. The germline CDR1 and CDR2 sequences are SGHVS and FNYEAQ. This CDR3 comprises 19 residues. The chain's CDR3 is CASSLVVGGTGTVYNEQFF.

The chain has TRBV7-9 and TRBJ2-7; TCRdb names TRBD2, which stays unverified in the absence of DNA. There are 16 residues in the CDR3. CDR1 is SEHNR and CDR2 is FQNEAQ in the germline V gene (reference sequence). CDR3 sequence reads: CASSLLGVAGTYEQYF.

The J gene is TRBJ2-1, the V gene TRBV5-1; TCRdb reports TRBD2, a call that lacks DNA to check it against. The CDR3 spans 16 residues. Germline V CDR1 and CDR2: SGHRS, YFSETQ. The CDR3 spells CASSLDPSGGGNEQFF.

The rearrangement joins TRBV7-9 to TRBJ2-3. CDR3 length: 12 amino acids. CDR1 and CDR2 (germline): SEHNR, FQNEAQ (reference sequence). CDR3: CASSLSADTQYF. Full variable domain (outside the CDR3, taken from reference TRBV7-9 and TRBJ2-3): DTGVSQNPRHKITKRGQNVTFRCDPISEHNRLYWYRQTLGQGPEFLTYFQNEAQLEKSRLLSDRFSAERPKGSFSTLEIQRTEQGDSAMYLCASSLSADTQYFGPGTRLTVL.